Below are 15 T cell receptor beta chains sequenced from a single sample in a study of early T cells in non-severe SARS-CoV-2 infection. TCRdb independently ran MiXCR on the 5' RACE reads; one entry per CDR3 protein. The sample records 20,000 to 30,000 distinct CDR3 sequences, 4% to 4.5% being singletons. Sequences were obtained from whole blood. These receptors originate from an adult who was a healthcare worker with PCR-confirmed SARS-CoV-2 infection or an uninfected control (not recorded which).

The chain employs TRBV10-2 and TRBJ2-1; the D gene is possibly TRBD2 (5 bases). The CDR3 runs to 16 residues. Trimming removed 7 bases at V and 4 bases at J, with 20 bases between. Germline V CDR1 and CDR2: WSHSY, SAAADI. DNA for the CDR3: TGCGCCAGCACTGACCCGGGGTCCGTGCATTACAATGAGCAGTTCTTC. Its translation is CASTDPGSVHYNEQFF.

This clonotype was detected ten times or more. V and J are TRBV29-1 and TRBJ2-3; 13 nucleotides match TRBD2. J was trimmed by 0 bases and V by 4 bases; bases with no gene match: 4. The length of the CDR3 is 16 residues. Germline V gene sequence: CDR1 SQVTM, CDR2 ANQGSEA. The CDR3 here is CSVGGTSGVSTDTQYF. Written as DNA, the CDR3 is TGCAGCGTTGGAGGGACTAGCGGGGTTAGCACAGATACGCAGTATTTT.

This clonotype has only a few counts. V is TRBV6-6 and J is TRBJ2-5, with 8 bases identical to TRBD2. The CDR3 has 15 residues. CDR1 is MNHNY and CDR2 is SVGAGI in the germline V gene (reference sequence). Trimming took 6 bases from V and 1 from J; bases not matched to a gene: 7. CDR3 sequence reads: CASRPGLGIQETQYF. In nucleotides, the CDR3 is TGTGCCAGCAGGCCGGGACTAGGTATCCAAGAGACCCAGTACTTC.

This clonotype was detected many times. The V and J genes are TRBV30 and TRBJ2-1; D gene unclear. The CDR3 has 15 residues. Germline V lookup: CDR1 GTSNPN, CDR2 SVGIG (reference sequence). V was cut by 5 bases and J by 0 bases, with 14 bases left in between. CDR3 DNA sequence: TGTGCCTGGGGAAACTCGCCCCCCTCCTACAATGAGCAGTTCTTC. This translates into CAWGNSPPSYNEQFF.

The sample holds many counts of this clonotype. The V and J genes are TRBV15 and TRBJ2-2, with 8 bases lining up with TRBD2. V shed 3 bases and J 0 bases; nucleotides not matched to a gene: 3. Germline CDR1 reads LNHNV; CDR2 reads YYDKDF (reference sequence). There are 16 residues in the CDR3. CDR3 sequence reads: CATSRAGGSNTGELFF. Written as DNA, the CDR3 is TGTGCCACCAGCAGGGCGGGAGGTTCGAACACCGGGGAGCTGTTTTTT.

V and J are TRBV12-3 or TRBV12-4 and TRBJ2-3; 10 positions agree with TRBD2. This CDR3 is 16 amino acids long. The trim removed 2 bases at V and 4 bases at J, leaving 6 bases unmatched. The CDR3 nucleotides are TGTGCCAGCAGTTTACATGCTAGCGGGAGTGCAGATACGCAGTATTTT. Encoded protein: CASSLHASGSADTQYF.

This clonotype was seen at least ten times. The V gene is TRBV7-2, the J gene TRBJ1-6; tentative D call: TRBD1 (6 bases). V was trimmed by 1 base and J by 8 bases, leaving 15 bases between them. The CDR3 length is 16 residues. From germline, CDR1 is SGHTA and CDR2 FQGNSA. CDR3 in DNA: TGTGCCAGCAGCTTAGTTTACAGGGCCCGGGATTCACCCCTCCACTTT. Translated: CASSLVYRARDSPLHF.

The chain links TRBV29-1 to TRBJ2-4, with 8 bases identical to TRBD1. V was clipped by 4 bases and J by 7 bases; unmatched bases: 12. Germline CDR1 is SQVTM and CDR2 is ANQGSEA. The CDR3 runs to 15 residues. The CDR3 DNA reads as TGCAGCGTTGGCGTCTCGGGGACAGGAAGGAACATTCAGTACTTC. It encodes CSVGVSGTGRNIQYF.

This clonotype has at least ten counts. At one end, the junction sequence differs from germline, possibly due to a read error. CDR3 sequence (DNA): TGCAGTGCTCCTAGCGGGAGGGCGCTGGGTGGGGTGTTC. This gives the protein CSAPSGRALGGVF. The gene calls are TRBV20-1 and TRBJ2-7; 12 positions match TRBD2. The germline V gene encodes CDR1 DFQATT and CDR2 SNEGSKA (reference sequence). The CDR3 is 13 residues long.

This clonotype occurred many times. The chain carries TRBV5-1 and TRBJ2-7; TRBD2 agrees at 11 bases. CDR3 size: 15 residues. Germline lookup yields CDR1 SGHRS and CDR2 YFSETQ. The V and J ends lost 4 bases and 2 bases, in that order; junction bases with no gene match: 5. The CDR3 region has the DNA TGCGCCAGCAGCAGTACTAGCGGGAGTCCCTACGAGCAGTACTTC. Protein: CASSSTSGSPYEQYF.

At least ten counts were recorded for this clonotype. The V call is TRBV7-6, the J call TRBJ2-3, with TRBD2 identical over 9 bases. CDR3 length: 16 residues. The V gene end was trimmed by 5 bases and the J gene end by 4 bases; junction bases not matched to a gene: 10. The germline V gene has CDR1 SGHVS and CDR2 FNYEAQ. The DNA of the CDR3 is TGTGCCAGCAGCCTAATGGCGGGAGGGCCGGCAGATACGCAGTATTTT. The encoded protein is CASSLMAGGPADTQYF.

This clonotype showed up many times. This sequence joins TRBV6-1 and TRBJ1-6; D gene uncertain. V lost 6 bases, J lost 0 bases, and 3 bases lay in between. CDR3 length equals 13 residues. Germline V gene sequence: CDR1 MNHNS, CDR2 SASEGT. CDR3 sequence: CASRGSYNSPLHF. The CDR3 nucleotides are TGTGCCAGCAGGGGCTCCTATAATTCACCCCTCCACTTT.

This clonotype showed up just a few times. The DNA of the CDR3 is TGTGCCAGCAGCTTTAGGGACCAGAACAATGAGCAGTTCTTC. Translating gives CASSFRDQNNEQFF. J is TRBJ2-1 and V is TRBV11-3; either TRBD1 or TRBD2 may supply D (5 bases each). Trimming removed 3 bases from V and 5 bases from J, with 11 bases in between. CDR1 is SGHNT, CDR2 YENEEA, per germline. The CDR3 sequence is 14 residues long.

This clonotype was detected only a few times. The chain carries TRBV27 and TRBJ2-5; D may be TRBD1 or TRBD2 (5 bases each). The germline CDR1 and CDR2 sequences are MNHEY and SMNVEV (reference sequence). Trimming removed 0 bases at V and 1 base at J, with 6 bases between. CDR3 length equals 14 residues. DNA of the CDR3: TGTGCCAGCAGTTTATCCGGGACCCAAGAGACCCAGTACTTC. As protein: CASSLSGTQETQYF.

This clonotype was observed many times. This chain connects TRBV10-3 to TRBJ2-7; D possibly corresponds to TRBD1 (5 bases). This CDR3 region has 16 residues. Germline CDR1 reads ENHRY; CDR2 reads SYGVKD. The V and J ends lost 0 bases and 3 bases respectively, with 15 bases between them. The CDR3 DNA sequence: TGTGCCATCAGTGAGTCGACGAGTCAGGGCATCTACGAGCAGTACTTC. As protein: CAISESTSQGIYEQYF.